The 19 T cell receptor beta chains reported below all come from one sample, sequenced in a study of T cells in Graves' hyperthyroidism and ophthalmopathy. TCR beta CDR3 region amplification was performed from RNA transcripts. A first-round RT-PCR of the TCR CDR3 used the HTBI primer set. TCRdb re-derived calls from the multiplex PCR reads in MiXCR, one entry per CDR3 protein. The sample carries about 270,000 distinct CDR3 sequences, 22% recorded once. Source material: blood. The receptors here all came from a man younger than 45 with Graves' ophthalmopathy.

This clonotype was seen a handful of times. The chain recombines TRBV6-1 with TRBJ2-5; 12 nucleotides match TRBD2. The germline gives CDR1 MNHNS, CDR2 SASEGT. CDR3 length equals 18 residues. J gave up 5 bases and V 5 bases, and 15 bases lay outside the gene matches. CDR3 amino acids: CASSRLAGGRSGRETQYF. In nucleotides, the CDR3 is TGTGCCAGCAGTCGTCTAGCGGGAGGGCGCTCGGGAAGGGAGACCCAGTACTTC.

The sample holds a few counts of this clonotype. The chain joins TRBV12-3 or TRBV12-4 to TRBJ2-1; maybe TRBD1 (5 bases). CDR3 length: 16 residues. V was clipped by 1 base and J by 4 bases, with 14 bases between them. CDR3 amino acids: CASSLGGARGYNEQFF. CDR3 coding DNA: TGTGCCAGCAGTTTAGGTGGGGCTCGAGGTTACAATGAGCAGTTCTTC.

This chain uses TRBV28 with TRBJ2-6; unclear D gene. V was clipped by 10 bases and J by 0 bases, with 7 bases between them. Germline values: CDR1 MDHEN, CDR2 SYDVKM. This CDR3 region has 13 residues. The CDR3 here is CATVSSGANVLTF. The CDR3 nucleotides read TGTGCCACCGTAAGCTCTGGGGCCAACGTCCTGACTTTC.

A few counts support this clonotype. The V call is TRBV20-1, the J call TRBJ2-1; D gene unclear. Germline CDR1 is DFQATT and CDR2 is SNEGSKA (reference sequence). Trimming pared 6 bases from V and 9 bases from J, leaving 15 bases between. The CDR3 consists of 12 residues. The CDR3 is CSAEGLGGEQFF. CDR3 nucleotide sequence: TGCAGTGCCGAAGGGCTAGGCGGTGAGCAGTTCTTC.

The chain recombines TRBV18 with TRBJ2-3; 8 bases align to TRBD1. Per germline, CDR1 KGHSH and CDR2 LQKENI. The CDR3 consists of 15 residues. J was trimmed by 5 bases and V by 1 base; bases with no gene match: 5. CDR3 sequence reads: CASSPQTGARDTQYF. The CDR3 DNA is TGTGCCAGCTCACCACAGACAGGGGCTAGAGATACGCAGTATTTT.

The genes are TRBV19 and TRBJ1-2; 7 bases map to TRBD1. CDR1 and CDR2 (germline): LNHDA, SQIVND (reference sequence). V dropped 6 bases and J dropped 8; count of bases not matched to a gene: 9. The CDR3 totals 13 residues. The CDR3 loop reads CASRTTGENGYTF. The CDR3 bases are TGTGCCAGTAGAACAACAGGGGAGAACGGCTACACCTTC.

This rearrangement joins TRBV10-3 to TRBJ2-1; 10 positions match TRBD2. After removal of 3 bases from V and 6 bases from J, the junction contained 5 bases not matched to a gene. Germline assignment: CDR1 ENHRY and CDR2 SYGVKD. The CDR3 totals 15 residues. CDR3 region: CAISDRSGRVNEQFF. In DNA form, the CDR3 reads TGTGCCATCAGTGATCGGAGCGGGAGGGTCAATGAGCAGTTCTTC.

This clonotype came up a few times. The chain uses TRBV2 and TRBJ1-5; D is unclear. Germline V lookup: CDR1 SNHLY, CDR2 FYNNEI. V was pared by 11 bases and J by 0 bases, with 11 bases between. The CDR3 sequence is 13 residues long. The CDR3, as DNA: TGTGCCGGAGCCGAAGATAGCAATCAGCCCCAGCATTTT. Amino acid sequence: CAGAEDSNQPQHF.

The rearrangement uses TRBV14 and TRBJ2-5; D is perhaps TRBD1 (5 bases). The CDR3 spans 19 residues. Trimming cost V 0 bases and J 1 base, with 21 bases left between them. Germline V gene lookup returns CDR1 SGHDN and CDR2 FVKESK. CDR3 region: CASSQEGPGQGPTQETQYF. DNA of the CDR3: TGTGCCAGCAGCCAAGAAGGTCCTGGTCAGGGCCCTACCCAAGAGACCCAGTACTTC.

This clonotype was observed a handful of times. The chain combines TRBV6-5 with TRBJ2-7; no clear D gene. This CDR3 is 12 amino acids long. Germline CDR1 MNHEY, CDR2 SVGAGI. Trimming removed 2 bases at V and 2 bases at J, with 4 bases between. In nucleotides, the CDR3 is TGTGCCAGCAGTTACGGACCCTACGAGCAGTACTTC. This translates into CASSYGPYEQYF.

This clonotype has a count of ten or more. This chain uses TRBV20-1 with TRBJ2-1, with D maybe TRBD1 (6 bases). There are 16 residues in the CDR3. Trimming shortened V by 2 bases and J by 0 bases, and 14 bases separated the two germline ends. Germline CDR1 and CDR2: DFQATT and SNEGSKA (reference sequence). The DNA of the CDR3 is TGCAGTGCTAGAAAGCCAGCGGACAGCTCCTACAATGAGCAGTTCTTC. Amino acids: CSARKPADSSYNEQFF.

Many counts were recorded for this clonotype. The chain carries TRBV30 and TRBJ2-7; no reliable D call. The V end was cut by 3 bases, the J end by 0 bases, with 9 bases between. The length of the CDR3 is 13 residues. The V gene's germline CDR1 is GTSNPN and CDR2 SVGIG (reference sequence). The CDR3 loop is CAWRPPVSYEQYF. The DNA for the CDR3 is TGTGCCTGGAGACCGCCGGTCTCCTACGAGCAGTACTTC. The whole variable domain, remainder taken from reference TRBV30 and TRBJ2-7, is SQTIHQWPATLVQPVGSPLSLECTVEGTSNPNLYWYRQAAGRGLQLLFYSVGIGQISSEVPQNLSASRPQDRQFILSSKKLLLSDSGFYLCAWRPPVSYEQYFGPGTRLTVT.

This clonotype turned up a few times. This chain uses TRBV5-1 with TRBJ1-1; D is possibly TRBD1 (6 bases). V lost 4 bases, J lost 8 bases, and 12 bases lay in between. The CDR3 has 12 amino acids. The V gene's germline CDR1 is SGHRS and CDR2 YFSETQ. The CDR3 DNA follows: TGCGCCAGCAGCGATGGAACAGGGGAAGCTTTCTTT. Its translation is CASSDGTGEAFF.

This rearrangement joins TRBV7-6 to TRBJ2-7; D is perhaps TRBD1 or TRBD2 (5 bases each). The CDR3 contains 14 residues. Trimming removed 6 bases from V and 5 bases from J, with 17 bases in between. Germline V gene lookup returns CDR1 SGHVS and CDR2 FNYEAQ. The CDR3 DNA sequence: TGTGCCAGCAGTTCCGGGGCCCTCCTCGACGAGCAGTACTTC. Its translation: CASSSGALLDEQYF.

The rearrangement uses TRBV3-1 and TRBJ2-1; 7 nucleotides line up with TRBD2. The germline V gene has CDR1 LGHDT and CDR2 YNNKEL (reference sequence). The CDR3 has 15 amino acids. The J segment lost 10 bases and the V segment lost 0 bases, leaving 9 bases of the junction unmatched. CDR3 protein: CASSQDRAGATEQFF. In DNA, the CDR3 is TGTGCCAGCAGCCAAGATAGGGCGGGAGCGACGGAGCAGTTCTTC.

This clonotype was observed a few times. The rearrangement links TRBV28 to TRBJ1-5; D remains ambiguous. This CDR3 contains 16 residues. Germline V CDR1 and CDR2: MDHEN, SYDVKM. The V end was cut by 3 bases, the J end by 5 bases, with 17 bases between. The CDR3 region is CASSFLSSGKDQPQHF. The CDR3 DNA sequence: TGTGCCAGCAGTTTTTTGTCTTCGGGCAAGGATCAGCCCCAGCATTTT.

This clonotype was seen a handful of times. The V gene is TRBV19, the J gene TRBJ2-2; D gene unclear. Germline lookup yields CDR1 LNHDA and CDR2 SQIVND (reference sequence). This CDR3 region has 14 residues. Trimming left V 6 bases short and J 6 bases short, with 14 bases between. The chain's CDR3 is CASSPTASPGELFF. In DNA, the CDR3 is TGTGCCAGTAGCCCGACGGCGTCGCCCGGGGAGCTGTTTTTT.

This clonotype was recorded a few times. V gene TRBV6-1 combines with J gene TRBJ1-1; 7 bases map to TRBD1. Germline CDR1 reads MNHNS; CDR2 reads SASEGT. The CDR3 length is 15 residues. V dropped 6 bases and J dropped 4; count of bases not matched to a gene: 11. This chain's CDR3 is CASSPNAAGGTEAFF. The CDR3 DNA sequence: TGTGCCAGCAGCCCGAATGCCGCAGGGGGCACTGAAGCTTTCTTT.

The table lists this clonotype with a few counts. This chain joins TRBV11-2 and TRBJ2-7; tentatively, D is TRBD2 (5 bases). With 0 bases removed from V and 5 bases from J, the gap between germline ends came to 17 bases. From germline, CDR1 is SGHAT and CDR2 FQNNGV. The CDR3 loop spans 16 amino acids. CDR3 amino acids: CASSLDEASLSNEQYF. As DNA, the CDR3 is TGTGCCAGCAGCTTAGATGAGGCTAGCCTCTCGAACGAGCAGTACTTC.